What follows are 21 T cell receptor beta chains derived from one specimen sequenced in a study of blood T cells in healthy people across ages. Then a second PCR, running roughly 7 to 11 cycles, was carried out with a sample-barcoded 5' primer and a J-beta primer mix. TCRdb recomputed calls from the 5' RACE reads with MiXCR, one row per CDR3 protein. The repertoire includes just under 550,000 distinct CDR3 sequences, about 24% of them detected once, and 8.7% sits in the top ten. In addition, the sample was reused for a study of T cells of mothers and their children.

The sample comprised blood. All receptors come from a boy aged 5-17 years in good health.

This chain joins TRBV20-1 and TRBJ2-1, with 13 positions matching TRBD2. Trimming took 6 bases from V and 8 from J; bases not matched to a gene: 10. This CDR3 region has 15 residues. Germline lookup yields CDR1 DFQATT and CDR2 SNEGSKA (reference sequence). The CDR3 loop reads CSAFTSGRALDEQFF. CDR3 in DNA: TGCAGTGCGTTCACTAGCGGGAGGGCCTTAGATGAGCAGTTCTTC.

The chain uses TRBV4-2 and TRBJ2-7, with a weak D call TRBD1 (6 bases). The CDR3 loop spans 19 amino acids. V was cut by 1 base and J by 6 bases, with 28 bases left in between. CDR1 LGHNA and CDR2 YNFKEQ come from the germline V gene. The CDR3 loop reads CASSQVKLGHYRDEGEQYF. In DNA form, the CDR3 reads TGTGCCAGCAGCCAAGTTAAACTAGGGCATTACAGGGACGAGGGCGAGCAGTACTTC.

This clonotype has ten or more counts. The V and J genes are TRBV27 and TRBJ2-7; D is unresolved. Trimming shortened V by 3 bases and J by 0 bases, and 6 bases separated the two germline ends. The CDR3 runs to 13 residues. The germline gives CDR1 MNHEY, CDR2 SMNVEV (reference sequence). CDR3 sequence reads: CASSFSSSYEQYF. In DNA, the CDR3 is TGTGCCAGCAGTTTCTCCAGCTCCTACGAGCAGTACTTC.

This clonotype has only a few counts. The rearrangement links TRBV12-3 or TRBV12-4 to TRBJ2-5; 10 bases match TRBD1. The J call is in doubt because the DNA end fits TRBJ2-1 better. This CDR3 region has 14 residues. Written as DNA, the CDR3 is TGTGCCAGCAGTCCCCCCGACAGGGGGCGTGCGCAGTTCTTC. This gives the protein CASSPPDRGRAQFF.

This clonotype was detected ten times or more. V gene TRBV27 combines with J gene TRBJ2-2, with D hard to call. The CDR3 has 12 amino acids. Germline CDR1 and CDR2: MNHEY and SMNVEV (reference sequence). The germline V and J ends were trimmed by 2 bases and 8 bases, with 6 bases remaining between them. The chain's CDR3 is CASSLTRGELFF. CDR3 in DNA: TGTGCCAGCAGTTTAACTCGGGGGGAGCTGTTTTTT.

A few counts support this clonotype. V is TRBV10-3 and J is TRBJ2-5, with TRBD1 as a possible D gene (6 bases). From germline, CDR1 is ENHRY and CDR2 SYGVKD. This CDR3 has 15 residues. Trimming took 0 bases from V and 4 from J, leaving 12 bases between them. CDR3: CAISESVQGRETQYF. The CDR3, as DNA: TGTGCCATCAGTGAGTCGGTCCAGGGGAGAGAGACCCAGTACTTC.

The chain links TRBV2 to TRBJ2-5; TRBD2 might be the D (6 bases). The J call could be wrong; TRBJ2-1 is a better fit for the DNA end. The CDR3 is 13 amino acids. The germline CDR1 and CDR2 sequences are SNHLY and FYNNEI. CDR3 DNA: TGTGCCAGCAGTGAAAACGCTCTAGCGCCACAGTTCTTC. Translating gives CASSENALAPQFF.

This chain connects TRBV18 to TRBJ1-2; 8 bases map to TRBD1. The CDR3 consists of 15 residues. The germline CDR1 and CDR2 sequences are KGHSH and LQKENI. The J segment lost 4 bases and the V segment lost 1 base, leaving 5 bases of the junction unmatched. The CDR3 loop is CASSPQDRATYGYTF. The CDR3 DNA reads as TGTGCCAGCTCACCACAGGACAGGGCGACCTATGGCTACACCTTC.

V and J are TRBV5-1 and TRBJ2-7; the D is unclear. V lost 3 bases to trimming and J lost 1 base, with 14 bases between them. Germline V gene lookup returns CDR1 SGHRS and CDR2 YFSETQ. The CDR3 is 15 amino acids. Here the CDR3 DNA reads TGCGCCAGCAGCTCGCAAAAAGGACCGTCCTACGAGCAGTACTTC. Translating gives CASSSQKGPSYEQYF.

V and J are TRBV6-2 or TRBV6-3 and TRBJ1-2; TRBD1 matches at 7 bases. This CDR3 region has 16 residues. Germline CDR1 reads MNHEY; CDR2 reads SVGEGT. V lost 6 bases and J lost 2; bases outside the gene matches: 12. The CDR3 spells CASSTWDRGPNYGYTF. The CDR3 DNA is TGTGCCAGCAGCACTTGGGACAGAGGGCCGAACTATGGCTACACCTTC.

The chain combines TRBV6-6 with TRBJ2-6, with 7 bases identical to TRBD2. Per the germline V gene, CDR1 is MNHNY and CDR2 is SVGAGI (reference sequence). CDR3 size: 15 residues. J gave up 2 bases and V 6 bases, and 4 bases lay outside the gene matches. The CDR3 sequence: CASSSAGAGANVLTF. In DNA, the CDR3 is TGTGCCAGCAGCTCCGCGGGGGCTGGGGCCAACGTCCTGACTTTC.

This clonotype was recorded at least ten times. This chain uses TRBV7-9 with TRBJ2-5; 7 bases match TRBD1. This CDR3 comprises 14 residues. After removal of 4 bases from V and 2 bases from J, the junction contained 4 bases not matched to a gene. Germline CDR1 reads SEHNR; CDR2 reads FQNEAQ (reference sequence). DNA for the CDR3: TGTGCCAGCAGCTCGGGACAGAAACAAGAGACCCAGTACTTC. Protein: CASSSGQKQETQYF.

The chain carries TRBV6-1 and TRBJ2-1, with 8 nucleotides matching TRBD1. J gave up 8 bases and V 1 base, and 22 bases lay outside the gene matches. Germline V CDR1 and CDR2: MNHNS, SASEGT. CDR3 length equals 20 residues. In DNA form, the CDR3 reads TGTGCCAGCAGTGAAGACGCTCCCGGGACAGGAAATTTCCAGGGGGATGAGCAGTTCTTC. Translated: CASSEDAPGTGNFQGDEQFF.

This chain uses TRBV6-5 with TRBJ2-5, with TRBD2 matching 7 bases. Germline-derived CDR1 and CDR2 are MNHEY and SVGAGI. The CDR3 runs to 18 residues. V dropped 0 bases and J dropped 7; count of bases not matched to a gene: 17. In DNA, the CDR3 is TGTGCCAGCAGTTACTCCGCCGAGAGTGGGAGGGCTAGGGGGACCCAGTACTTC. Amino acids: CASSYSAESGRARGTQYF.

This sequence joins TRBV6-5 and TRBJ2-7, with TRBD2 as a possible D gene (6 bases). The CDR3 is 18 amino acids. Germline V lookup: CDR1 MNHEY, CDR2 SVGAGI. V was clipped by 4 bases and J by 5 bases, with 27 bases between them. The DNA of the CDR3 is TGTGCCAGCAGTTTTTTCGTGTGCGGGGACCGTCATCCCCACGAGCAGTACTTC. Its translation: CASSFFVCGDRHPHEQYF.

This clonotype has a count of ten or more. J is TRBJ2-7 and V is TRBV7-9; 8 bases map to TRBD1. The ends lost 3 bases at V and 5 bases at J; junction bases unmatched: 0. Per the germline V gene, CDR1 is SEHNR and CDR2 is FQNEAQ (reference sequence). The CDR3 extends over 12 amino acids. In DNA form, the CDR3 reads TGTGCCAGCAGCTTGACAGGGGACGAGCAGTACTTC. Protein sequence: CASSLTGDEQYF.

This clonotype has a handful of counts. J is TRBJ2-7 and V is TRBV7-9; maybe TRBD2 (5 bases). V was trimmed by 8 bases and J by 5 bases, leaving 16 bases between them. The CDR3 runs 13 residues. CDR1 and CDR2 (germline): SEHNR, FQNEAQ (reference sequence). CDR3 sequence: CASGGLMTHEQYF. The CDR3 DNA reads as TGTGCCAGCGGCGGACTTATGACCCACGAGCAGTACTTC.

This chain links TRBV20-1 with TRBJ1-5; perhaps TRBD1 as D (6 bases). CDR1 is DFQATT, CDR2 SNEGSKA, per germline (reference sequence). The V end lost 2 bases, the J end lost 11 bases, and 22 bases lay between the germline ends. This CDR3 is built from 15 residues. CDR3 DNA sequence: TGCAGTGCTAGAAACAACTATAGGGGGTCCCCGACCCAGCATTTT. Its translation: CSARNNYRGSPTQHF.

This clonotype was seen more than once but under ten times. The chain joins TRBV7-2 to TRBJ2-2, with D uncertain. The V end was cut by 5 bases, the J end by 6 bases, with 10 bases between. Germline V gives CDR1 SGHTA, CDR2 FQGNSA. The length of the CDR3 is 13 residues. The CDR3 spells CASSPWGAGELFF. Here the CDR3 DNA reads TGTGCCAGCAGCCCCTGGGGTGCCGGGGAGCTGTTTTTT.

The chain couples TRBV20-1 to TRBJ1-5, with D perhaps TRBD1 (5 bases). The CDR3 spans 13 residues. Germline-derived CDR1 and CDR2 are DFQATT and SNEGSKA (reference sequence). Trimming removed 5 bases at V and 0 bases at J, with 8 bases between. CDR3 in amino acids: CSAVRDSNQPQHF. The DNA for the CDR3 is TGCAGTGCTGTCAGGGATAGCAATCAGCCCCAGCATTTT.

The V gene is TRBV20-1, the J gene TRBJ2-2, with 8 bases identical to TRBD2. Looked up from germline, CDR1 is DFQATT and CDR2 is SNEGSKA (reference sequence). The CDR3 is made up of 14 amino acids. V was pared by 1 base and J by 6 bases, with 4 bases of the junction left unmatched. CDR3 sequence (DNA): TGCAGTGCTAGAGCAAGCGGGAGTTCCGGGGAGCTGTTTTTT. Residues: CSARASGSSGELFF.